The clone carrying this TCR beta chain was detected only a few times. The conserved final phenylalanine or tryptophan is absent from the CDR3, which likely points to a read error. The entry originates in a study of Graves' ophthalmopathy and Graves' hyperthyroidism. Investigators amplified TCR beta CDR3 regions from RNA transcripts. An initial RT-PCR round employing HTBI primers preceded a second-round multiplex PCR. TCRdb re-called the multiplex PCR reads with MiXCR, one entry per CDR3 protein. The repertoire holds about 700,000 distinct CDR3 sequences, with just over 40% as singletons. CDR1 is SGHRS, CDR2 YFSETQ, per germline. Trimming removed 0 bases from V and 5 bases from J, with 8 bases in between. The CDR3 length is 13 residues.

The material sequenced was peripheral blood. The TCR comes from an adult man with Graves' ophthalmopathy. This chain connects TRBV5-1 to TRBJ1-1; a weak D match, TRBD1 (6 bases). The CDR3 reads CASSLDRATEAFS. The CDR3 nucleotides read TGCGCCAGCAGCTTGGACAGGGCAACTGAAGCTTTCTCT.